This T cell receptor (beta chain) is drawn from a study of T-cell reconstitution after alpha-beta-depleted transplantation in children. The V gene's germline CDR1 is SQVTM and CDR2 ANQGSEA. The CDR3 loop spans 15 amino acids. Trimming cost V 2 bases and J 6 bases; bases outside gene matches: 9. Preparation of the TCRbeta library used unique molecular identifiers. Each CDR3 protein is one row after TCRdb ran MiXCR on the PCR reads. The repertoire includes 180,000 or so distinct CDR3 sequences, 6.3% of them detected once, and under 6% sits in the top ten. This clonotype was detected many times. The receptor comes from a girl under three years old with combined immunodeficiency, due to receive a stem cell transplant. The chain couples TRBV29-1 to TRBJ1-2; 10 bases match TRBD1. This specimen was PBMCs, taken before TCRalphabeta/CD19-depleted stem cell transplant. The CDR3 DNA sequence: TGCAGCGTTGAAAGGGGAGACAGGGGGCGGAATGGCTACACCTTC. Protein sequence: CSVERGDRGRNGYTF.